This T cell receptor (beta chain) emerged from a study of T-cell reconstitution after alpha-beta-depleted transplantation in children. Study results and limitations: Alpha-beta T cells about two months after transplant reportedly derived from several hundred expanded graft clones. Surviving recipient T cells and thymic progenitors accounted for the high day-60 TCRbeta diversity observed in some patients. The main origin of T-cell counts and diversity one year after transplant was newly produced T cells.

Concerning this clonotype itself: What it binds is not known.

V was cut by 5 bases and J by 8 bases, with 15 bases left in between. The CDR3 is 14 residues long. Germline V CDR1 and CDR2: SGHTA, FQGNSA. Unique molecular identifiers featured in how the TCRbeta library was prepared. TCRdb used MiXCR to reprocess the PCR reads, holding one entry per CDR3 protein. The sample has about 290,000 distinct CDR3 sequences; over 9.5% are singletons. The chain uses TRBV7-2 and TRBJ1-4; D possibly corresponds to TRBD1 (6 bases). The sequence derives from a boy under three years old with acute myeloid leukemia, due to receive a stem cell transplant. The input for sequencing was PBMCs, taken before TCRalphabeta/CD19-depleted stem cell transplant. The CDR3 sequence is CASSPEGGREKLFF. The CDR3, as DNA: TGTGCCAGCAGCCCGGAGGGGGGTCGGGAAAAACTGTTTTTT.